A selection of T cell receptor beta chains follows, all from one sample in a study of blood T cell repertoires in COVID-19. Clones were read by immunoSEQ multiplex PCR, and TCRdb kept only the in-frame ones, dropping some. The data contain around 190,000 clones, roughly four fifths of them singletons. Sequenced input: peripheral blood. The receptors were sampled from a human donor in a cohort sampled during active COVID-19. Each CDR3 is given with its conserved first and last residue. The order of the fields is J gene, V gene, clone size, D gene, CDR3 protein, CDR3 DNA. D genes are given only for firm matches. Clone size appears in some rows only: once, few, many, or a class for an expanded clone.

J: TRBJ2-5
V: TRBV3-1/TRBV3-2
size: NA
D: NA
CDR3: CASSQEDPGGGIKETQYF
DNA: TGTGCCAGCAGCCAAGAGGATCCAGGTGGGGGGATAAAAGAGACCCAGTACTTC

J: TRBJ1-2
V: TRBV19
size: many
D: NA
CDR3: CASTQGSYGYTF
DNA: TGTGCCAGTACCCAGGGGTCCTATGGCTACACCTTC

J: TRBJ1-5
V: TRBV2
size: NA
D: TRBD1
CDR3: CASRRDRDYSNQPQHF
DNA: TGTGCCAGCAGGCGGGACAGGGATTATAGCAATCAGCCCCAGCATTTT

J: TRBJ2-1
V: TRBV3-1/TRBV3-2
size: NA
D: NA
CDR3: CASSPFGVNEQFF
DNA: TGTGCCAGCAGCCCATTCGGGGTGAATGAGCAGTTCTTC

J: TRBJ1-6
V: TRBV11-2
size: NA
D: NA
CDR3: CASSFSTQGSYNSPLHF
DNA: TGTGCCAGCAGCTTCTCCACACAGGGCTCCTATAATTCACCCCTCCACTTT

J: TRBJ2-7
V: TRBV5-4
size: NA
D: TRBD1
CDR3: CASSSPTGLGHEQYF
DNA: TGTGCCAGCAGCTCCCCGACAGGGTTGGGCCACGAGCAGTACTTC

J: TRBJ2-1
V: TRBV9
size: NA
D: TRBD2
CDR3: CASSPRTSGGLYNEQFF
DNA: TGTGCCAGCAGCCCCAGGACTAGCGGGGGGCTTTACAATGAGCAGTTCTTC

J: TRBJ2-6
V: TRBV7-6
size: NA
D: NA
CDR3: CASSPRAQSNGANVLTF
DNA: TGTGCCAGCAGCCCCAGGGCCCAGTCTAATGGGGCCAACGTCCTGACTTTC

J: TRBJ2-7
V: TRBV12-5
size: NA
D: TRBD1
CDR3: CASGSGTGGYEQYF
DNA: TGTGCTAGTGGTTCCGGGACAGGGGGCTACGAGCAGTACTTC

J: TRBJ1-1
V: TRBV18
size: NA
D: TRBD1
CDR3: CASSPQQGALNTEAFF
DNA: TGTGCCAGCTCACCACAACAGGGGGCGCTGAACACTGAAGCTTTCTTT

J: TRBJ2-5
V: TRBV7-2
size: NA
D: TRBD2
CDR3: CASSIRGGPRLAETQYF
DNA: TGTGCCAGCAGCATACGGGGGGGCCCGCGGTTGGCAGAGACCCAGTACTTC

J: TRBJ2-7
V: TRBV20-1
size: NA
D: NA
CDR3: CSARWGDEQYF
DNA: TGCAGTGCTAGGTGGGGGGACGAGCAGTACTTC

J: TRBJ2-7
V: TRBV7-9
size: NA
D: TRBD2
CDR3: CASQTSGGVYEQYF
DNA: TGTGCCAGTCAGACTAGCGGGGGAGTCTACGAGCAGTACTTC

J: TRBJ2-3
V: TRBV5-6
size: NA
D: NA
CDR3: CASRGLQGTDTQYF
DNA: TGTGCCAGCAGAGGGCTACAGGGCACAGATACGCAGTATTTT

J: TRBJ1-5
V: TRBV18
size: NA
D: NA
CDR3: CASSPAGLNQPQHF
DNA: TGTGCCAGCTCACCAGCAGGGCTCAATCAGCCCCAGCATTTT

J: TRBJ1-2
V: TRBV27
size: NA
D: NA
CDR3: CASKQGGSNYGYTF
DNA: TGTGCCAGCAAACAGGGTGGGTCTAACTATGGCTACACCTTC

J: TRBJ1-6
V: TRBV5-6
size: NA
D: TRBD1
CDR3: CASSRGTGRNSPLHF
DNA: TGTGCCAGCAGCAGGGGGACAGGGAGAAATTCACCCCTCCACTTT

J: TRBJ2-5
V: TRBV6-5
size: once
D: TRBD1
CDR3: CASGGTGWYQETQYF
DNA: TGTGCCAGCGGAGGGACAGGGTGGTACCAAGAGACCCAGTACTTC

J: TRBJ1-5
V: TRBV19
size: NA
D: NA
CDR3: CASSDSPNQPQHF
DNA: TGTGCCAGTAGCGACAGTCCGAATCAGCCCCAGCATTTT

J: TRBJ1-1
V: TRBV11-2
size: NA
D: NA
CDR3: CASSLGAHRTEAFF
DNA: TGTGCCAGCAGCTTAGGGGCCCATCGCACTGAAGCTTTCTTT

J: TRBJ2-1
V: TRBV9
size: once
D: NA
CDR3: CASSQGVQPHEQFF
DNA: TGTGCCAGCAGCCAAGGGGTACAGCCGCATGAGCAGTTCTTC

J: TRBJ2-1
V: TRBV7-9
size: few
D: TRBD2
CDR3: CASSPRTGTRGSNEQFF
DNA: TGTGCCAGCAGCCCAAGGACCGGGACTAGGGGGTCGAATGAGCAGTTCTTC

J: TRBJ2-1
V: TRBV7-9
size: NA
D: TRBD2
CDR3: CASSDTSGGNEQFF
DNA: TGTGCCAGCAGCGACACTAGCGGGGGCAATGAGCAGTTCTTC

J: TRBJ1-1
V: TRBV19
size: NA
D: NA
CDR3: CASREDTNTEAFF
DNA: TGTGCCAGTCGGGAAGACACGAACACTGAAGCTTTCTTT

J: TRBJ1-4
V: TRBV27
size: few
D: NA
CDR3: CASSLTGSNEKLFF
DNA: TGTGCCAGCAGTTTAACAGGTTCAAATGAAAAACTGTTTTTT

J: TRBJ1-4
V: TRBV7-9
size: NA
D: NA
CDR3: CASSIYAGPNNEKLFF
DNA: TGTGCCAGCAGCATCTACGCCGGTCCGAATAATGAAAAACTGTTTTTT

J: TRBJ1-1
V: TRBV6-5
size: few
D: NA
CDR3: CASSFRGNTEAFF
DNA: TGTGCCAGCAGTTTTAGGGGGAACACTGAAGCTTTCTTT

J: TRBJ1-3
V: TRBV3-1/TRBV3-2
size: NA
D: NA
CDR3: CASSQDRGSGNTIYF
DNA: TGTGCCAGCAGCCAAGATAGGGGCTCTGGAAACACCATATATTTT

J: TRBJ2-1
V: TRBV6-5
size: NA
D: NA
CDR3: CASTPGRGWGGEQFF
DNA: TGTGCCAGCACCCCCGGTCGGGGGTGGGGCGGTGAGCAGTTCTTC

J: TRBJ2-1
V: TRBV23-1
size: NA
D: NA
CDR3: CASSQSGTPRYNEQFF
DNA: TGCGCCAGCAGTCAATCGGGCACCCCACGCTACAATGAGCAGTTCTTC

J: TRBJ1-1
V: TRBV10-3
size: NA
D: NA
CDR3: CAITLRGNTEAFF
DNA: TGTGCCATCACCCTACGGGGGAATACTGAAGCTTTCTTT

J: TRBJ1-1
V: TRBV21-1
size: once
D: NA
CDR3: CASSKETDSCAEAFF
DNA: TGTGCCAGCAGCAAGGAGACTGACAGTTGCGCTGAAGCTTTCTTT

J: TRBJ2-7
V: TRBV2
size: NA
D: NA
CDR3: CASTNYEQYF
DNA: TGTGCCAGCACCAACTACGAGCAGTACTTC

J: TRBJ1-2
V: TRBV12-3/TRBV12-4
size: NA
D: NA
CDR3: CASRPTATYGYTF
DNA: TGTGCCAGCAGACCTACAGCAACTTATGGCTACACCTTC

J: TRBJ2-7
V: TRBV6-1
size: NA
D: TRBD2
CDR3: CASSEYPPGGAYEQYF
DNA: TGTGCCAGCAGTGAATATCCTCCGGGGGGGGCCTACGAGCAGTACTTC

J: TRBJ1-5
V: TRBV29-1
size: NA
D: NA
CDR3: CSVTLDSLGTQHF
DNA: TGCAGCGTGACCCTGGACAGCCTGGGGACCCAGCATTTT

J: TRBJ1-2
V: TRBV19
size: NA
D: TRBD1
CDR3: CASSFDRDYGYTF
DNA: TGTGCCAGTAGTTTCGACAGGGACTATGGCTACACCTTC

J: TRBJ1-6
V: TRBV5-6
size: NA
D: NA
CDR3: CASSLEVLGSPLHF
DNA: TGTGCCAGCAGCTTGGAGGTTCTGGGCTCACCCCTCCACTTT

J: TRBJ1-2
V: TRBV12-3/TRBV12-4
size: NA
D: NA
CDR3: CASSFPGKGYTF
DNA: TGTGCCAGCAGTTTTCCGGGGAAGGGCTACACCTTC

J: TRBJ2-1
V: TRBV2
size: few
D: TRBD2
CDR3: CASTYGTSDANEQFF
DNA: TGTGCCAGCACGTATGGGACTAGCGATGCTAATGAGCAGTTCTTC

J: TRBJ2-2
V: TRBV9
size: NA
D: NA
CDR3: CASSDFVNRPGELFF
DNA: TGTGCCAGCAGCGATTTTGTTAACAGACCCGGGGAGCTGTTTTTT

J: TRBJ2-1
V: TRBV15
size: once
D: TRBD1
CDR3: CATVGIGTGDGEQFF
DNA: TGTGCCACCGTGGGTATCGGGACAGGGGACGGTGAGCAGTTCTTC

J: TRBJ2-7
V: TRBV9
size: NA
D: NA
CDR3: CASSSSKAGAPYEQYF
DNA: TGTGCCAGCAGCTCATCGAAGGCGGGGGCCCCCTACGAGCAGTACTTC

J: TRBJ2-2
V: TRBV5-1
size: NA
D: TRBD1
CDR3: CASSGTYRGLNTGELFF
DNA: TGCGCCAGCAGCGGAACCTACAGGGGTCTGAACACCGGGGAGCTGTTTTTT

J: TRBJ2-6
V: TRBV18
size: NA
D: NA
CDR3: CASSPGSGANVLTF
DNA: TGTGCCAGCTCACCAGGGAGCGGGGCCAACGTCCTGACTTTC